One and the same sample provided the 25 T cell receptor beta chains below, sequenced in a study of T cell responses to AZD1222 COVID-19 vaccine. Only in-frame clones appear in the TCRdb table, and some are missing; sequencing was by immunoSEQ multiplex PCR. The table has roughly 78,000 clones, over 80% seen once. The sample here was peripheral blood, taken on day 0 of AZD1222 vaccination. The source is an adult in good health.

This chain uses TRBV7-2 with TRBJ2-7, with TRBD2 matching 11 bases. CDR3 length: 16 amino acids. The junction had 5 bases not matched to a gene; V was cut back by 1 base and J by 3 bases. Looked up from germline, CDR1 is SGHTA and CDR2 is FQGNSA. Here the CDR3 DNA reads TGTGCCAGCAGCTTAGGGGCTAGCGGGAGGTACTACGAGCAGTACTTC. The encoded protein is CASSLGASGRYYEQYF.

This clone was detected only a few times. The chain couples TRBV7-3 to TRBJ2-3; a possible D gene is TRBD2 (6 bases). V lost 4 bases to trimming and J lost 3 bases, with 11 bases between them. CDR1 SGHTA and CDR2 FQGTGA come from the germline V gene. This CDR3 comprises 14 residues. CDR3 sequence (DNA): TGTGCCAGCAGCTCCGCCCGGGGGACAGATACGCAGTATTTT. Protein sequence: CASSSARGTDTQYF.

The genes are TRBV13 and TRBJ2-3; D not resolved. V lost 1 base to trimming and J lost 2 bases, with 4 bases between them. Germline loops: CDR1 PRHDT, CDR2 FYEKMQ (reference sequence). CDR3 size: 13 residues. This CDR3 is CASSLDITDTQYF. The CDR3 DNA is TGTGCCAGCAGCTTAGACATCACAGATACGCAGTATTTT.

V is TRBV19 and J is TRBJ1-1; no clear D. Trimming stripped 6 bases from V and 5 bases from J, with 16 bases between. The CDR3 spans 14 residues. Germline CDR1 LNHDA, CDR2 SQIVND (reference sequence). The CDR3 region is CASRPPGRRTEAFF. CDR3 nucleotide sequence: TGTGCCAGTAGACCCCCCGGGCGGCGGACTGAAGCTTTCTTT.

The J gene is TRBJ1-1, the V gene TRBV6-5; the D gene is possibly TRBD1 (6 bases). The CDR3 has 13 amino acids. V was trimmed by 2 bases and J by 4 bases, leaving 8 bases between them. Germline loops: CDR1 MNHEY, CDR2 SVGAGI. This CDR3 reads CASSYRGGTEAFF. CDR3 coding DNA: TGTGCCAGCAGTTACAGGGGGGGCACTGAAGCTTTCTTT.

V usage is TRBV10-1 and J usage is TRBJ2-1, with 15 bases identical to TRBD2. Trimming removed 2 bases from V and 2 bases from J; junction bases left unmatched: 1. CDR1 is WNHNN and CDR2 is SYGVQD in the germline V gene (reference sequence). This CDR3 has 17 amino acids. CDR3 residues: CASSEGTSGRPYNEQFF. In nucleotides, the CDR3 is TGCGCCAGCAGTGAGGGGACTAGCGGGAGGCCCTACAATGAGCAGTTCTTC.

The rearrangement uses TRBV30 and TRBJ1-2; 8 bases map to TRBD1. Trimming took 1 base from V and 4 from J; bases not matched to a gene: 8. Germline V gene lookup returns CDR1 GTSNPN and CDR2 SVGIG (reference sequence). The CDR3 runs 15 residues. The CDR3 DNA follows: TGTGCCTGGAGTGAAAACAGGGGGTCTGGCTATGGCTACACCTTC. Its translation: CAWSENRGSGYGYTF.

The sample holds one count of this clone. The chain is built from TRBV5-1 and TRBJ2-3, with a possible D match to TRBD1 (5 bases). Germline CDR1 SGHRS, CDR2 YFSETQ. With 3 bases removed from V and 6 bases from J, the gap between germline ends came to 14 bases. The CDR3 runs 14 residues. The CDR3 spells CASSSRQSRDTQYF. DNA of the CDR3: TGCGCCAGCAGCTCACGACAGTCCCGGGATACGCAGTATTTT.

The chain carries TRBV4-2 and TRBJ2-2, with 7 bases that match TRBD1. V gave up 0 bases and J gave up 0 bases; unmatched junction bases: 4. This CDR3 has 17 amino acids. Germline V CDR1 and CDR2: LGHNA, YNFKEQ. The CDR3 region is CASSQELGTANTGELFF. CDR3 DNA: TGTGCCAGCAGCCAAGAGCTCGGGACAGCGAACACCGGGGAGCTGTTTTTT.

The J gene is TRBJ1-1, the V gene TRBV11-2; TRBD1 matches 8 bases. This CDR3 has 15 residues. Germline V gives CDR1 SGHAT, CDR2 FQNNGV. With V trimmed by 5 bases and J by 4 bases, 9 bases remained unmatched. The CDR3 DNA reads as TGTGCCAGCAGCCACGACAGGGGCGGAAGCACTGAAGCTTTCTTT. This codes for CASSHDRGGSTEAFF.

This chain links TRBV10-3 with TRBJ2-7; D may correspond to TRBD1 or TRBD2 (5 bases each). V was trimmed by 8 bases and J by 2 bases, leaving 13 bases between them. The CDR3 sequence is 13 residues long. The germline V gene encodes CDR1 ENHRY and CDR2 SYGVKD. The CDR3 coding sequence is TGTGCCATCGGGGGTCGGGGCGCCTACGAGCAGTACTTC. It encodes CAIGGRGAYEQYF.

The chain carries TRBV11-2 and TRBJ2-7; 9 positions match TRBD1. V shed 5 bases, J shed 0 bases, and the junction held 5 bases outside the gene matches. The CDR3 extends over 15 amino acids. Germline V gene lookup returns CDR1 SGHAT and CDR2 FQNNGV. CDR3: CASSPGTGFSYEQYF. Written as DNA, the CDR3 is TGTGCCAGCAGCCCAGGGACAGGGTTCTCCTACGAGCAGTACTTC.

This chain joins TRBV30 and TRBJ1-5; possibly TRBD1 for D (5 bases). This CDR3 is built from 14 residues. From germline, CDR1 is GTSNPN and CDR2 SVGIG (reference sequence). The ends were cut back, 1 base at V and 0 bases at J, with 7 bases in the middle. The CDR3 sequence: CAWSEGISNQPQHF. CDR3 nucleotides: TGTGCCTGGAGTGAGGGGATTAGCAATCAGCCCCAGCATTTT.

J is TRBJ1-5 and V is TRBV5-5, with 9 bases fitting TRBD1. This CDR3 comprises 15 residues. V shed 4 bases and J 6 bases; nucleotides not matched to a gene: 8. Germline CDR1 SGHKS, CDR2 YYEKEE (reference sequence). The CDR3, as DNA: TGTGCCAGCAGCCGGACAGGGGACGAGGGTCAGCCCCAGCATTTT. It yields the protein CASSRTGDEGQPQHF. The variable domain in full, completed from reference TRBV5-5 and TRBJ1-5, reads DAGVTQSPTHLIKTRGQQVTLRCSPISGHKSVSWYQQVLGQGPQFIFQYYEKEERGRGNFPDRFSARQFPNYSSELNVNALLLGDSALYLCASSRTGDEGQPQHFGDGTRLSIL.

J is TRBJ2-5 and V is TRBV19; no clear D gene. Trimming shortened V by 1 base and J by 1 base, and 10 bases separated the two germline ends. The CDR3 spans 15 residues. Germline CDR1 and CDR2: LNHDA and SQIVND (reference sequence). The CDR3, as DNA: TGTGCCAGTAGTATAGGAGCACAGCTCCAAGAGACCCAGTACTTC. This translates into CASSIGAQLQETQYF.

This rearrangement joins TRBV9 to TRBJ2-3; 13 bases align to TRBD2. CDR1 is SGDLS and CDR2 is YYNGEE in the germline V gene. CDR3 length: 15 amino acids. The ends lost 3 bases at V and 6 bases at J; junction bases unmatched: 4. CDR3 sequence reads: CASSGGLAGVDTQYF. The CDR3 region has the DNA TGTGCCAGCAGCGGTGGACTAGCGGGAGTTGATACGCAGTATTTT. The entire variable domain, with the rest obtained from reference TRBV9 and TRBJ2-3, is as follows: DSGVTQTPKHLITATGQRVTLRCSPRSGDLSVYWYQQSLDQGLQFLIQYYNGEERAKGNILERFSAQQFPDLHSELNLSSLELGDSALYFCASSGGLAGVDTQYFGPGTRLTVL.

The V gene is TRBV7-2, the J gene TRBJ1-1, with a weak D call TRBD1 (5 bases). The CDR3 length is 17 residues. Trimming removed 5 bases from V and 1 base from J, with 20 bases in between. Germline V gene sequence: CDR1 SGHTA, CDR2 FQGNSA. In nucleotides, the CDR3 is TGTGCCAGCAGCCGTCCAAGCGGGGCGGTGTGGAACACTGAAGCTTTCTTT. Its translation is CASSRPSGAVWNTEAFF. The full variable domain, rest sourced from reference TRBV7-2 and TRBJ1-1, is GAGVSQSPSNKVTEKGKDVELRCDPISGHTALYWYRQSLGQGLEFLIYFQGNSAPDKSGLPSDRFSAERTGGSVSTLTIQRTQQEDSAVYLCASSRPSGAVWNTEAFFGQGTRLTVV.

This clone was seen once. The V gene is TRBV30, the J gene TRBJ2-1, with 11 nucleotides matching TRBD2. V trimming: 3 bases; J trimming: 0 bases; junction bases outside the gene matches: 4. In germline, CDR1 is GTSNPN, CDR2 SVGIG (reference sequence). The CDR3 sequence is 16 residues long. CDR3 in DNA: TGTGCCTGGAGGGGACTAGCGGTGGACTCCTACAATGAGCAGTTCTTC. Residues: CAWRGLAVDSYNEQFF.

The chain is built from TRBV19 and TRBJ2-1; D not resolved. V was pared by 3 bases and J by 4 bases, with 10 bases between. Germline V gene lookup returns CDR1 LNHDA and CDR2 SQIVND (reference sequence). The CDR3 sequence is 14 residues long. In nucleotides, the CDR3 is TGTGCCAGTAGTATTTCCGACGGATACAATGAGCAGTTCTTC. It yields the protein CASSISDGYNEQFF.

The chain carries TRBV5-1 and TRBJ2-1, with 13 bases that match TRBD2. The V gene's germline CDR1 is SGHRS and CDR2 YFSETQ. The V gene end was trimmed by 0 bases and the J gene end by 1 base; junction bases not matched to a gene: 7. This CDR3 is built from 19 residues. This CDR3 reads CASSLGTSGGTSSYNEQFF. Here the CDR3 DNA reads TGCGCCAGCAGCTTGGGGACTAGCGGGGGCACTTCTTCCTACAATGAGCAGTTCTTC.

J is TRBJ2-2 and V is TRBV10-3, with 9 bases matching TRBD1. V trimming: 5 bases; J trimming: 7 bases; junction bases outside the gene matches: 11. The CDR3 has 16 amino acids. CDR1 is ENHRY and CDR2 is SYGVKD in the germline V gene. CDR3 bases: TGTGCCATCAGTCCGGGACAGGGATCGTATTTCGGGGAGCTGTTTTTT. It yields the protein CAISPGQGSYFGELFF.

This clone was seen once. The chain carries TRBV30 and TRBJ1-3, with D unclear. Germline V gives CDR1 GTSNPN, CDR2 SVGIG (reference sequence). This CDR3 has 13 amino acids. The germline V and J ends were trimmed by 1 base and 4 bases, with 8 bases remaining between them. CDR3 nucleotides: TGTGCCTGGAGTGCCGGGGAGGGAAACACCATATATTTT. This sequence encodes CAWSAGEGNTIYF.

This clone was seen once. V gene TRBV7-6 combines with J gene TRBJ2-1; no clear D gene. V lost 2 bases to trimming and J lost 10 bases, with 6 bases between them. CDR1 is SGHVS and CDR2 is FNYEAQ in the germline V gene. CDR3 length: 11 residues. The CDR3 is CASSLSREQFF. The DNA for the CDR3 is TGTGCCAGCAGCTTAAGTCGAGAGCAGTTCTTC.

The rearrangement uses TRBV5-1 and TRBJ2-3, with 12 bases lining up with TRBD2. Germline V gene lookup returns CDR1 SGHRS and CDR2 YFSETQ. CDR3 length: 17 residues. V lost 1 base to trimming and J lost 0 bases; unmatched junction nucleotides: 3. The DNA of the CDR3 is TGCGCCAGCAGCTTGACACTAGCGGGGGGCAGCACAGATACGCAGTATTTT. Translating gives CASSLTLAGGSTDTQYF. The full variable domain, completed using reference TRBV5-1 and TRBJ2-3, is KAGVTQTPRYLIKTRGQQVTLSCSPISGHRSVSWYQQTPGQGLQFLFEYFSETQRNKGNFPGRFSGRQFSNSRSEMNVSTLELGDSALYLCASSLTLAGGSTDTQYFGPGTRLTVL.

The CDR3 sequence: CSVDAADRGTVYGYTF. The CDR3 nucleotides read TGCAGCGTTGATGCCGCCGACCGGGGGACGGTCTATGGCTACACCTTC. This chain joins TRBV29-1 and TRBJ1-2, with D perhaps matching TRBD1 (5 bases). The CDR3 has 16 amino acids. Germline CDR1 SQVTM, CDR2 ANQGSEA. Trimming took off 3 bases at V and 4 bases at J, with 21 bases between the two ends.